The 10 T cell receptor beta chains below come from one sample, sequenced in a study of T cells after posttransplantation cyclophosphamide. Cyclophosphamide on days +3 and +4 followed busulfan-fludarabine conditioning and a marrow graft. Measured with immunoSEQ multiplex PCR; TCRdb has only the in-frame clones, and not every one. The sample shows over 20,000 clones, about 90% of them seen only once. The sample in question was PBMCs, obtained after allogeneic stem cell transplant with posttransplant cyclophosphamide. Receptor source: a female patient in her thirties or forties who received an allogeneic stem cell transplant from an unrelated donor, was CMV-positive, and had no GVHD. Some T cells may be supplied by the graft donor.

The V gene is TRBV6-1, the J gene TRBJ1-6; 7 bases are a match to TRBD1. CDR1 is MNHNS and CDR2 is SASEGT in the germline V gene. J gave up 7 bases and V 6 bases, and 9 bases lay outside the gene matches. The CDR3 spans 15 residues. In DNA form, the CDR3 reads TGTGCCAGCAGGGGGGGCAGGGGGTTCAATTCACCCCTCCACTTT. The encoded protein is CASRGGRGFNSPLHF.

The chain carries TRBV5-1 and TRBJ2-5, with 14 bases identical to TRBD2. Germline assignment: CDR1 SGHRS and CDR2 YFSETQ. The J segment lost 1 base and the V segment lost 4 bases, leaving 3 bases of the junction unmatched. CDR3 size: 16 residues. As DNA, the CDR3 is TGCGCCAGCAGCACTGGACTAGCGGGGGGCCAAGAGACCCAGTACTTC. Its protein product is CASSTGLAGGQETQYF.

For the CDR3, the DNA is TGTGCCAGCGGACTTAACACCGGGGAGCTGTTTTTT. It is translated as CASGLNTGELFF. This chain uses TRBV25-1 with TRBJ2-2, with a possible D match to TRBD2 (5 bases). Germline values: CDR1 MGHDK, CDR2 SYGVNS. Trimming stripped 8 bases from V and 2 bases from J, with 6 bases between. The CDR3 length is 12 residues.

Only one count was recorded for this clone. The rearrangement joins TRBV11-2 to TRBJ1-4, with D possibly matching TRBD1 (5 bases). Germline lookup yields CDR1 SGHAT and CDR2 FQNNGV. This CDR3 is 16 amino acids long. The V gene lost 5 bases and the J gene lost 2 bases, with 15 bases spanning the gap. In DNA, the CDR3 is TGTGCCAGCAGCCCCGCAGGGAGGATGACTAATGAAAAACTGTTTTTT. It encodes CASSPAGRMTNEKLFF.

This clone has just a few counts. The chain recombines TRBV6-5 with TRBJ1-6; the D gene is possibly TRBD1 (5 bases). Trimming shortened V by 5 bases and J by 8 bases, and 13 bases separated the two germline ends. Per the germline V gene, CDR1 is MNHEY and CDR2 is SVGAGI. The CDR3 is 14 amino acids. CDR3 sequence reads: CASSRYRMDSPLHF. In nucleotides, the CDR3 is TGTGCCAGCAGTAGATACAGGATGGATTCACCCCTCCACTTT.

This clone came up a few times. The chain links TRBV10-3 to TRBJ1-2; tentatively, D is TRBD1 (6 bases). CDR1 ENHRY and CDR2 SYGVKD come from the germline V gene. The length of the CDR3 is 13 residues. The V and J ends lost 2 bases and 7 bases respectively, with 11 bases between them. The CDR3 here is CAISEQGGGGYTF. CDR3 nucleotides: TGTGCCATCAGTGAGCAAGGGGGGGGTGGCTACACCTTC.

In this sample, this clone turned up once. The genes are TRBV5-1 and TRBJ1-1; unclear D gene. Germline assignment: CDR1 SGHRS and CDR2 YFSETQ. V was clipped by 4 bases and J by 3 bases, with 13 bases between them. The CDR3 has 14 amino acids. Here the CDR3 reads CASSDGVMHTEAFF. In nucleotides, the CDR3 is TGCGCCAGCAGCGACGGGGTGATGCACACTGAAGCTTTCTTT. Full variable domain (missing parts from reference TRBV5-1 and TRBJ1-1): KAGVTQTPRYLIKTRGQQVTLSCSPISGHRSVSWYQQTPGQGLQFLFEYFSETQRNKGNFPGRFSGRQFSNSRSEMNVSTLELGDSALYLCASSDGVMHTEAFFGQGTRLTVV.

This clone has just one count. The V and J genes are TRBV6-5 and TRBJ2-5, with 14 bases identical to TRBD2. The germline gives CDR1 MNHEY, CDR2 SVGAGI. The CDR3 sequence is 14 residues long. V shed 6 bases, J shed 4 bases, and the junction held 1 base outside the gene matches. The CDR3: CASRGLAGVETQYF. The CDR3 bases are TGTGCCAGCAGGGGACTAGCGGGGGTAGAGACCCAGTACTTC.

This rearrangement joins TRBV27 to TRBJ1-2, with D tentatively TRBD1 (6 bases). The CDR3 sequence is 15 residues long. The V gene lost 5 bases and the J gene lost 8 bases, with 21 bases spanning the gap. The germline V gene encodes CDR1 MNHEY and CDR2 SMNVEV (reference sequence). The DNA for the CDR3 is TGTGCCAGCAGTGGGCCCCTTCGGGGGGCGCGAGGCTACACCTTC. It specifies CASSGPLRGARGYTF.

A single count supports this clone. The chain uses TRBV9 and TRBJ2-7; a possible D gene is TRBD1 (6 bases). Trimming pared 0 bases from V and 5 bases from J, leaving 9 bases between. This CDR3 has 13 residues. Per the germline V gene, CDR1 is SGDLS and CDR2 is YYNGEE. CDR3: CASSVATGHEQYF. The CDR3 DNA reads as TGTGCCAGCAGCGTAGCAACAGGGCACGAGCAGTACTTC.